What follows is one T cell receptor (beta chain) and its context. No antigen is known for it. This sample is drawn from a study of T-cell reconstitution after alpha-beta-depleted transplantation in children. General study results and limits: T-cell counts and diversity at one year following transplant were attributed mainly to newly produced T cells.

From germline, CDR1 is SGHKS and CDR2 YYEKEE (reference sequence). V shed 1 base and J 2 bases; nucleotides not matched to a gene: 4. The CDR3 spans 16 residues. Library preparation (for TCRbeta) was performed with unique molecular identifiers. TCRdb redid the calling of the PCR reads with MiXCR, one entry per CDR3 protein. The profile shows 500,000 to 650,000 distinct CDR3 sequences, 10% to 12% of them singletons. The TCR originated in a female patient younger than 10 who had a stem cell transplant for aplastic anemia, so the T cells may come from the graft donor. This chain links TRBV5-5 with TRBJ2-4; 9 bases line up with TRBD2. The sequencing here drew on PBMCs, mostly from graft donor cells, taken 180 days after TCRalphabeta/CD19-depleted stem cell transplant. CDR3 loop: CASSLLAGFPKNIQYF. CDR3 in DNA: TGTGCCAGCAGCTTGCTAGCGGGATTCCCCAAAAACATTCAGTACTTC.